This T cell receptor beta chain was profiled in a study of blood T cells in healthy people across ages. The study, taken as a whole, reports: Strong correlation existed between TCR beta diversity and naive T cell percentage.

In the case of this clonotype: Antigen specificity is unknown.

Primers used in a second PCR of roughly 6 to 11 cycles were a sample-barcoded 5' primer and a J-beta primer mix. Every cDNA molecule bore a tag from a template-switch adaptor containing 12 random nucleotides. Each CDR3 protein gets one entry after TCRdb re-called the 5' RACE reads with MiXCR. The sample lists about 640,000 distinct CDR3 sequences, 58% occurring once. Germline V gene sequence: CDR1 MDHEN, CDR2 SYDVKM. V was cut by 7 bases and J by 15 bases, with 22 bases left in between. CDR3 length: 13 amino acids. Sample: blood. V and J are TRBV28 and TRBJ2-1; D might be TRBD1 or TRBD2, each matching 6 bases. This clonotype was sampled from a man between 60 and 75 years old in good health. CDR3 nucleotides: TGTGCCAGCACCACCCATGGGACTCCCAGGGGGTTCTTC. It is translated as CASTTHGTPRGFF.